This T cell receptor beta chain was identified in a study of Tregs in tolerant kidney transplant recipients (dated by TCRdb to the late 2010s). The study in broad terms: The transplants used related donors along with nonmyeloablative bone marrow transplantation, and in the human trials mixed chimerism was transient. The study applied TCRbeta sequencing to find donor-specific regulatory T cells before combined kidney and bone marrow transplantation and then followed those same cells after transplant.

The time point label for this specimen denotes: blood sample drawn before combined kidney and bone marrow transplant. Unstimulated Tregs (CD4+CD25+CD127-), CD4+ non-Tregs (CD4+CD25-), CD4 and CD8 cells were FACS-sorted from thawed PBMCs. 4 combined kidney and bone marrow transplant recipients from the ITN036ST trial were included as patients, and samples were available only from these trial subjects. Healthy control blood was processed to PBMCs with a Ficoll density gradient and then cryopreserved, whereas patient PBMCs were collected both before and after transplant. Regarding this clone: This clone's antigen is unknown. No quality values exist for individual bases; no much larger clone is one base distant.

Broad study findings and their caveats: Donor-specific Treg expansion was found to exceed global Treg expansion in tolerant patients, suggesting antigen-driven rather than nonspecific expansion. Biological reproducibility was not directly assessed, although technical replication error appeared to be minimal. The most biologically relevant and donor-specific TCRbeta repertoire appeared to be identified by expanding Tregs with activated donor B cells. Because the PCR primers were changed over time for some patients, nucleotide-level comparison could not be performed across the samples from those patients. Because only a small number of patients were included, the study had limitations, and the results will need to be validated in larger populations as well as under other immunosuppression protocols.

Genomic DNA was extracted from sorted cells with the QIAGEN DNeasy Blood and Tissue Kit for TCRbeta CDR3 sequencing. High-throughput TCRbeta CDR3 sequencing was carried out commercially through immunoSEQ, with PCR amplification with bias correction and internal controls included. For the original study's pipeline: Unique productive TCRbeta sequences were defined by CDR3 nucleotide sequence when primers matched and otherwise by CDR3 amino acid sequence together with Vbeta and Jbeta genes. Sorting error was corrected by removing sequences shared between sorted populations at a frequency ratio of 2:1 or less, and the remaining shared sequences were assigned to the higher population. A sequence counted as donor-reactive if, in CFSE-low cells, the sequence had a frequency of at least 0.01% and was expanded at least 5-fold compared with unstimulated cells. Jensen-Shannon divergence calculated on the top 100 TCRbeta sequences ranked by frequency was used to measure repertoire divergence. For samples with multiple sequencing runs, sorting error was corrected in each run separately before the runs were combined. Sourced from immuneACCESS, this table was stored by TCRdb with only in-frame sequences that have V and J called. A share of the clones is absent; for the studies checked, an unresolved V gene accounts for under half, and the remainder has no known explanation. The V and J calls and clone size are taken from that table; D and trimming were inferred from the DNA. This sample comprises approximately 100,000 clones, 93% of them detected only once. 0.46% of the sample goes to the ten largest clones.

The CDR3 measures 15 amino acids from cysteine to phenylalanine. Only CDR3 DNA remains: 45 bases, in frame from the first base. CDR1 KGHSH and CDR2 LQKENI were looked up in the germline V gene. V is clipped by 3 bases and J by 4 bases, and the sequence between their germline boundaries is 15 bases long. The sample here was CD4+ T cells from blood, taken before the transplant. The sequence joins TRBV18 to TRBJ1-2; confidence is insufficient to name the D gene. This sequence originates from a human donor who received a combined kidney and bone marrow transplant. This receptor has the CDR3 CASSPGTDLIYGYTF. The DNA sequence is as follows: TGTGCCAGCTCACCTGGCACAGATTTAATCTATGGCTACACCTTC.